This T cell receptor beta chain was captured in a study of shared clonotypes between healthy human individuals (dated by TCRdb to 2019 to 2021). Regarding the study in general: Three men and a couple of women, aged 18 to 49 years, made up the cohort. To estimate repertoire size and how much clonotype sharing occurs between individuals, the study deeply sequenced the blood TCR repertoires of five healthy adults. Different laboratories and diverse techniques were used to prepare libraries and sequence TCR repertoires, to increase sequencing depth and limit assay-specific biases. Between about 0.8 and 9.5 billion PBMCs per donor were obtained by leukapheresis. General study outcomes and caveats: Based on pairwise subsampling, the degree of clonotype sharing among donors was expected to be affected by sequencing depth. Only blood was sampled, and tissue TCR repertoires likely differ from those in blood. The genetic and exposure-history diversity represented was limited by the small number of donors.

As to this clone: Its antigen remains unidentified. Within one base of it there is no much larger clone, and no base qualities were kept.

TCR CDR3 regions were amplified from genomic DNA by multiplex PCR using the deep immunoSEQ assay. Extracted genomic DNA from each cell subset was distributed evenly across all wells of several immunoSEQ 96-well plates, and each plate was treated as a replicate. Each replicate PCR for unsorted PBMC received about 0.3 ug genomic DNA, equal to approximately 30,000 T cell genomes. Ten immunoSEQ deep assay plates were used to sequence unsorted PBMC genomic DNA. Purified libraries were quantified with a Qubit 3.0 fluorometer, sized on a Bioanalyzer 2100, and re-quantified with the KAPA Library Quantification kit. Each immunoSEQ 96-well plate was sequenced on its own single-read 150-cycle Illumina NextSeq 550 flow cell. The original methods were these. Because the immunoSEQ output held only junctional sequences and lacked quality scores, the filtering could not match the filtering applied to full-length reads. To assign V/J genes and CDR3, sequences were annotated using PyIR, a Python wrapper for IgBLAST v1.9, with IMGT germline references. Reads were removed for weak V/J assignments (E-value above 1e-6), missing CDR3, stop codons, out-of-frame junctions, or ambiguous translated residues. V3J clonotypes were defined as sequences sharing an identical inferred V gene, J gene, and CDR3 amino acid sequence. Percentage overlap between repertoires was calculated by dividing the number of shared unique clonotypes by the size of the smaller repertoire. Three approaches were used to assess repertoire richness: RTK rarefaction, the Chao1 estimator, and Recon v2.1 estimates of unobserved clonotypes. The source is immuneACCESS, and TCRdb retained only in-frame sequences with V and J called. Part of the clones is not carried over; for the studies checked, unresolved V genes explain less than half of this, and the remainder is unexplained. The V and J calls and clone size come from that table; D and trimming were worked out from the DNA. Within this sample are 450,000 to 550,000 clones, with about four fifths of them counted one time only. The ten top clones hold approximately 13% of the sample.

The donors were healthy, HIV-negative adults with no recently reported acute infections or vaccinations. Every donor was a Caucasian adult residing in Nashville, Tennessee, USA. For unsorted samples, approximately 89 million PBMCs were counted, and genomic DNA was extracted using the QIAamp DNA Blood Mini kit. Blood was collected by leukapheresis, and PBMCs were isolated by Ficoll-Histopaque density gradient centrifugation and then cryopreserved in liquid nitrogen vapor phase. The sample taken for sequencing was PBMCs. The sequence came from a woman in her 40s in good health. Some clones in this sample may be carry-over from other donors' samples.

Here the CDR3 is given as CASKGTSGIETQYF. The base sequence is TGTGCCAGCAAGGGGACTAGCGGCATAGAGACCCAGTACTTC. Here the chain combines TRBV6-5 and TRBJ2-5; a stretch of 11 junction bases matches TRBD2. Its CDR3 holds 14 amino acids, cysteine through phenylalanine. CDR3 DNA is the only sequence kept; it has 42 bases, read in frame from the first base. The germline V gene specifies MNHEY as CDR1 and SVGAGI as CDR2. Germline trimming: 7 bases from V, 4 bases from J; junction bases outside gene matches: 5.